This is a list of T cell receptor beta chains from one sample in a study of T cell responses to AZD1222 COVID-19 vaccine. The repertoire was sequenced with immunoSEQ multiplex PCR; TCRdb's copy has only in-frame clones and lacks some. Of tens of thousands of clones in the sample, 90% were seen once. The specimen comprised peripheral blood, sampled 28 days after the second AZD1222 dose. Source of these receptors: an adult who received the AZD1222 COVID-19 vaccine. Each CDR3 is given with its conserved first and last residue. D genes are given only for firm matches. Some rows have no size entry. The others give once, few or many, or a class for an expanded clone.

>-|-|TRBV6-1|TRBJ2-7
TGTGCCAGCAGTGAAGCGCCGAGCAGGCCGCTCTCCTACGAGCAGTACTTC
CASSEAPSRPLSYEQYF
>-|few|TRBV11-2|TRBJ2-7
TGTGCCAGCAGCTGGTCGGGTGGTTACGAGCAGTACTTC
CASSWSGGYEQYF
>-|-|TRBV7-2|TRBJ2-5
TGTGCCAGCAGCTTAGAGCAGGGGGGGCGGGAGACCCAGTACTTC
CASSLEQGGRETQYF
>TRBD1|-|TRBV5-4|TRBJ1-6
TGTGCCAGCAGCTTCGGCAGGGGGCCTAATAATTCACCCCTCCACTTT
CASSFGRGPNNSPLHF
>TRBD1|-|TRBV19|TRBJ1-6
TGTGCCAGTAGTATCTTAGGGGACAGGGATAATTCACCCCTCCACTTT
CASSILGDRDNSPLHF
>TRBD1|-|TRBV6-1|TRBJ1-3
TGTGCCAGCAGTGACAGGGGGAAGCAAAACACCATATATTTT
CASSDRGKQNTIYF
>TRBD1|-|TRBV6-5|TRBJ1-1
TGTGCCAGCAGTTCGCCGGGACAGCCAATTACTGAAGCTTTCTTT
CASSSPGQPITEAFF
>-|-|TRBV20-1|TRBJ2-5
TGCAGTGCTAGGATTGAGACCCGGTACTTC
CSARIETRYF
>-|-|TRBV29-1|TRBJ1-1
TGCAGCGTTGGGTGGGACACTGAAGCTTTCTTT
CSVGWDTEAFF
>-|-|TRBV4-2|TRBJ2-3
TGTGCCAGCAGCCAAGATCTGGGCAGGGGTTCAGATACGCAGTATTTT
CASSQDLGRGSDTQYF
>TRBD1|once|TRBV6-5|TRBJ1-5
TGTGCCAGCAGTTTACCGGGACAGGGGAATCAGCCCCAGCATTTT
CASSLPGQGNQPQHF
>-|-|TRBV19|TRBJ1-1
TGTGCCAGTAGTAGCCGGGCCGGAGATGAAGCTTTCTTT
CASSSRAGDEAFF
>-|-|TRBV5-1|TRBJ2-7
TGCGCCAGCAGACCGACTGAACTCTACGAGCAGTACTTC
CASRPTELYEQYF
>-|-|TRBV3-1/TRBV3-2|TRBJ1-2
TGTGCCAGCAGCCAAGAAAGTACTATCTATGGCTACACCTTC
CASSQESTIYGYTF
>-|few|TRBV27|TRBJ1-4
TGTGCCAGCAGTCCGCGCCGCCAGGGTAATGAAAAACTGTTTTTT
CASSPRRQGNEKLFF
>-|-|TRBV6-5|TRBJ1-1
TGTGCCAGCAGGGATGGACAGAGGGGCACTGAAGCTTTCTTT
CASRDGQRGTEAFF